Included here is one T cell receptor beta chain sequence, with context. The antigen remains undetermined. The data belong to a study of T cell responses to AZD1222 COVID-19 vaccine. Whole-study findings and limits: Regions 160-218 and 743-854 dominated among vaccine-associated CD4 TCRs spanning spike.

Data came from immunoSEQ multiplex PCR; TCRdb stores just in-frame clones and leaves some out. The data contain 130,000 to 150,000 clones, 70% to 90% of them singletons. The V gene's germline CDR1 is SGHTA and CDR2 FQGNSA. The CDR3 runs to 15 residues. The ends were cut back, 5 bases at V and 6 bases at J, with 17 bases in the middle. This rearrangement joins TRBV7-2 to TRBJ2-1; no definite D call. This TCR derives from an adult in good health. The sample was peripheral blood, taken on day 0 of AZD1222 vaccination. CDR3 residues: CASSPFRGPANEQFF. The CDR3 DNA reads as TGTGCCAGCAGCCCCTTCCGTGGGCCCGCCAATGAGCAGTTCTTC.